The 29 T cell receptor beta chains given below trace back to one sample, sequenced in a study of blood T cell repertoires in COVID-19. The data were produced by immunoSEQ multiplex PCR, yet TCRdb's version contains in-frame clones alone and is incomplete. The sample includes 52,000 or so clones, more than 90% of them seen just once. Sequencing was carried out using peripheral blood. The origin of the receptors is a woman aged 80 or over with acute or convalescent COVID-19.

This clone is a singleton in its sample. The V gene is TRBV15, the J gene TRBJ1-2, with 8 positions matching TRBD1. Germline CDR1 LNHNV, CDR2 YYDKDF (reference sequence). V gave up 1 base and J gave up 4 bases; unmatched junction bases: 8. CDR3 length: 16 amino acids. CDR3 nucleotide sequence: TGTGCCACCAGCAGAGGAGGACAGGGACCATCCTATGGCTACACCTTC. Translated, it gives CATSRGGQGPSYGYTF.

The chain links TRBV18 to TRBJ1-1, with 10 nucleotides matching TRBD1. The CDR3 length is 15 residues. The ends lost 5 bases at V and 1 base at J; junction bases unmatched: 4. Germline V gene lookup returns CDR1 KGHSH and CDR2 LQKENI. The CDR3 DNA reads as TGTGCCAGCTCAGCTGGACAGGGGGGGAACACTGAAGCTTTCTTT. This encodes CASSAGQGGNTEAFF.

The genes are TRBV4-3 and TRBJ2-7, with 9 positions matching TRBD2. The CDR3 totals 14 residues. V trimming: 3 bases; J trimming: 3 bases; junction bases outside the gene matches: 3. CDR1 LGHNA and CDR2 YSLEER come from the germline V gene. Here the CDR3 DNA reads TGCGCCAGCAGCCACTCTAGCGGGGTCTACGAGCAGTACTTC. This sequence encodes CASSHSSGVYEQYF.

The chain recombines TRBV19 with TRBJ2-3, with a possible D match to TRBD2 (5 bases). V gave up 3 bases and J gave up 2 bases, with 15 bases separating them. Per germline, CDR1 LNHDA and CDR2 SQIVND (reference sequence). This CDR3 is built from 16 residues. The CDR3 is CASSIPAGPNTDTQYF. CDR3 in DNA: TGTGCCAGTAGTATTCCCGCGGGCCCCAACACAGATACGCAGTATTTT.

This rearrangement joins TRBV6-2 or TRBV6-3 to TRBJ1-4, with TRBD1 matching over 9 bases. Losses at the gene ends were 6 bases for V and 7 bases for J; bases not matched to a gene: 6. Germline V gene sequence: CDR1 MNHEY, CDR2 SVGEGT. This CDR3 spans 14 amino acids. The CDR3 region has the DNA TGTGCCAGCAGCTCGGGACAGGGAGGTGAAAAACTGTTTTTT. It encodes CASSSGQGGEKLFF.

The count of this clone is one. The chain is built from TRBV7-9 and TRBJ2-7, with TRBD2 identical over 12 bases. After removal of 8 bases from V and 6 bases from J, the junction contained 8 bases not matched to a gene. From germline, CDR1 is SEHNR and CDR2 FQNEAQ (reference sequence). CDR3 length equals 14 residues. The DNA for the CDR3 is TGTGCCAGCGGGTCTAGCGGGAGGGCATCCGAGCAGTACTTC. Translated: CASGSSGRASEQYF.

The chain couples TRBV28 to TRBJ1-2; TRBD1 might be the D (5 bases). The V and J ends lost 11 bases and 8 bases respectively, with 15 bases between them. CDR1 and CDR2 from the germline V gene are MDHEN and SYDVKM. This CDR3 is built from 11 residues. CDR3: CASRGVEGYTF. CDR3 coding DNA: TGTGCCTCCCGGGGGGTTGAGGGCTACACCTTC.

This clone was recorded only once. The CDR3 nucleotides read TGTGCCAGTAGTCGAACAGGGGGTGGTACTAATGAAAAACTGTTTTTT. Its translation: CASSRTGGGTNEKLFF. The chain joins TRBV19 to TRBJ1-4, with 8 bases fitting TRBD1. The junction had 7 bases not matched to a gene; V was cut back by 5 bases and J by 2 bases. CDR3 size: 16 residues. The germline V gene encodes CDR1 LNHDA and CDR2 SQIVND (reference sequence).

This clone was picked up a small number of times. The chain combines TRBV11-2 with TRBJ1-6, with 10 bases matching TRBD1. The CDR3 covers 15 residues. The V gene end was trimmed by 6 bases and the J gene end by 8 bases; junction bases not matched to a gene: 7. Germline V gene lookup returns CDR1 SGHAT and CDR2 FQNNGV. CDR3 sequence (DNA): TGTGCCAGCAGTTTTACCGGGACAGGGGATTCACCCCTCCACTTT. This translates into CASSFTGTGDSPLHF.

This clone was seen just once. The CDR3 loop reads CASSARTDNIPNYGYTF. The CDR3 DNA follows: TGTGCCAGCAGCGCCCGGACAGATAATATACCTAACTATGGCTACACCTTC. The J gene is TRBJ1-2, the V gene TRBV7-3; D is perhaps TRBD1 (6 bases). V was pared by 5 bases and J by 0 bases, with 19 bases between. The CDR3 has 17 amino acids. Germline CDR1 and CDR2: SGHTA and FQGTGA. Full variable domain (outside the CDR3, taken from reference TRBV7-3 and TRBJ1-2): GAGVSQTPSNKVTEKGKYVELRCDPISGHTALYWYRQSLGQGPEFLIYFQGTGAADDSGLPNDRFFAVRPEGSVSTLKIQRTERGDSAVYLCASSARTDNIPNYGYTFGSGTRLTVV.

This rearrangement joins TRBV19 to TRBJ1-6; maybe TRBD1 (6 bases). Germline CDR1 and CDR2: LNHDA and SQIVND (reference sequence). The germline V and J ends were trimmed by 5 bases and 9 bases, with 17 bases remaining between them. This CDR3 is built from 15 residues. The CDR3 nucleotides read TGTGCCAGTAGTTCGACACAGGGTAGCAGTTCACCCCTCCACTTT. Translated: CASSSTQGSSSPLHF.

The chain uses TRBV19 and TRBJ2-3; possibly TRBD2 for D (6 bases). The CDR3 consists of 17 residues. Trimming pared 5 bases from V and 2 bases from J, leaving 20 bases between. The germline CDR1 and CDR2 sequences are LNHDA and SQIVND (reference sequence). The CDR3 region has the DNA TGTGCCAGTAGTGCGGGCCGGGGGACGCTTAACACAGATACGCAGTATTTT. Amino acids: CASSAGRGTLNTDTQYF. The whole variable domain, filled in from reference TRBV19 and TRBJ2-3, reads DGGITQSPKYLFRKEGQNVTLSCEQNLNHDAMYWYRQDPGQGLRLIYYSQIVNDFQKGDIAEGYSVSREKKESFPLTVTSAQKNPTAFYLCASSAGRGTLNTDTQYFGPGTRLTVL.

CDR3 sequence reads: CASGRLGEKLFF. The CDR3 nucleotides are TGTGCCAGTGGGAGACTTGGCGAAAAACTGTTTTTT. The rearrangement links TRBV19 to TRBJ1-4; D gene ambiguous. Germline CDR1 reads LNHDA; CDR2 reads SQIVND (reference sequence). Trimming removed 8 bases at V and 8 bases at J, with 12 bases between. This CDR3 spans 12 amino acids.

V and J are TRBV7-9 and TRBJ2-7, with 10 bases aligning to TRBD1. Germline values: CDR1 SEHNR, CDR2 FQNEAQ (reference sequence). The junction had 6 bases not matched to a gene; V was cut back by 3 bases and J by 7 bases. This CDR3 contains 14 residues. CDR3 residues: CASSLTGGGNEQYF. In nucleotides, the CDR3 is TGTGCCAGCAGCTTGACAGGGGGCGGGAATGAGCAGTACTTC.

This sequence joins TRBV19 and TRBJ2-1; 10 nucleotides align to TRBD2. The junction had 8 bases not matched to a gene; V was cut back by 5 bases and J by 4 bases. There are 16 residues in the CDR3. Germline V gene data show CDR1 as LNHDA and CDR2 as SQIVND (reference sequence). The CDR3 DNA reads TGTGCCAGTAGTTCGGCCGGGACTAGCGTTTACAATGAGCAGTTCTTC. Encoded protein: CASSSAGTSVYNEQFF.

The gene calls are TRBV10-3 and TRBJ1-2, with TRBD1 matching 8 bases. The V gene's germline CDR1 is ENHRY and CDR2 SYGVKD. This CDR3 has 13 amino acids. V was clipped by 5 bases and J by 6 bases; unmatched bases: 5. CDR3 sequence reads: CAISTTGGDGYTF. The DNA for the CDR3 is TGTGCCATCAGTACTACAGGGGGGGATGGCTACACCTTC.

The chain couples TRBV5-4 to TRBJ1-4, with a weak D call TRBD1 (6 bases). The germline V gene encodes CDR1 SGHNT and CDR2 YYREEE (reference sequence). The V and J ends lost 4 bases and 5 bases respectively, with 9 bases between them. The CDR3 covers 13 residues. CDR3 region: CASSIGQNEKLFF. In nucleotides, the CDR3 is TGTGCCAGCAGCATTGGACAGAATGAAAAACTGTTTTTT.

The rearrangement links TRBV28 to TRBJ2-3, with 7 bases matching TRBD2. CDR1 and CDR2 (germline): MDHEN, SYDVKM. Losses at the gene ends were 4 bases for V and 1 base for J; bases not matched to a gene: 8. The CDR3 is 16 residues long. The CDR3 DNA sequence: TGTGCCAGCAGTTACCCTAGCGGACTTGGCACAGATACGCAGTATTTT. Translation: CASSYPSGLGTDTQYF.

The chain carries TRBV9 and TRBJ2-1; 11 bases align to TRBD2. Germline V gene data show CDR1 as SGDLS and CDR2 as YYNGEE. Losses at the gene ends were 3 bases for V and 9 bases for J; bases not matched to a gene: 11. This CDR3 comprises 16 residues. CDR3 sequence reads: CASSAGGSGRAGEQFF. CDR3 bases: TGTGCCAGCAGCGCAGGGGGTAGCGGGAGGGCTGGTGAGCAGTTCTTC.

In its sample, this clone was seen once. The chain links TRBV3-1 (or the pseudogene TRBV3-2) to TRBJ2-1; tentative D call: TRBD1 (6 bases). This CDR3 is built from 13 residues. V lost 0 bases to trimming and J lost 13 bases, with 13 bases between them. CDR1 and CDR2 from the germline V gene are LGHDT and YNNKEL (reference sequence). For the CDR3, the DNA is TGTGCCAGCAGCCAAGATCCCGCACAGGGCCAGTTCTTC. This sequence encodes CASSQDPAQGQFF.

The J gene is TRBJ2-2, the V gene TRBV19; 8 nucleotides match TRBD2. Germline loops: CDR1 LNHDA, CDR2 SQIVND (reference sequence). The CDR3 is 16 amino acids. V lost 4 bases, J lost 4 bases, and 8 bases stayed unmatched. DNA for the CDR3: TGTGCCAGTAGTAAGATCGGGACTAGTCGCACCGGGGAGCTGTTTTTT. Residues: CASSKIGTSRTGELFF.

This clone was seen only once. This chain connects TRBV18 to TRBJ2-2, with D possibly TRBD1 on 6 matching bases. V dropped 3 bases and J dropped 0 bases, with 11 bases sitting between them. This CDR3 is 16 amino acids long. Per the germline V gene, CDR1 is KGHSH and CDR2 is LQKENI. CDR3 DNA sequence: TGTGCCAGCTCACCGCGGACAGCCCCGAACACCGGGGAGCTGTTTTTT. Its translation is CASSPRTAPNTGELFF.

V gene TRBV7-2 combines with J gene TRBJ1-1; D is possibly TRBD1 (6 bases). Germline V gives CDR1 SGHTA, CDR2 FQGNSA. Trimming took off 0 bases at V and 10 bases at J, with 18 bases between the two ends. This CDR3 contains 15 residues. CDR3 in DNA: TGTGCCAGCAGCTTAGCAGCAGGGGCCGCGACGAGAGCTTTCTTT. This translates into CASSLAAGAATRAFF. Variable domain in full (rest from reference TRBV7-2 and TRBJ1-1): GAGVSQSPSNKVTEKGKDVELRCDPISGHTALYWYRQSLGQGLEFLIYFQGNSAPDKSGLPSDRFSAERTGGSVSTLTIQRTQQEDSAVYLCASSLAAGAATRAFFGQGTRLTVV.

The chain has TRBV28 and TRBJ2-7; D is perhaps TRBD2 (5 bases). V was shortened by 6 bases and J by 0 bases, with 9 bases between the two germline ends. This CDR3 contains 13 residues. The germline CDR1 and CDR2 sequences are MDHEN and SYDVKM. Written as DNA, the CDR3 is TGTGCCAGCAGGGCCAGCGGCTCCTACGAGCAGTACTTC. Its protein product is CASRASGSYEQYF.

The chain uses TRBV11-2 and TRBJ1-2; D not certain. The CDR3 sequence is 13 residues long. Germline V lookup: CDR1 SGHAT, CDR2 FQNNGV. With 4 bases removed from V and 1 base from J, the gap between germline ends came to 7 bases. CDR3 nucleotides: TGTGCCAGCAGCTCCGGACTTAACTATGGCTACACCTTC. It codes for CASSSGLNYGYTF.

DNA for the CDR3: TGTGCCAGCAGTTACGTACAGGTTCCAATTCAGCCCCAGCATTTT. It translates to CASSYVQVPIQPQHF. This rearrangement joins TRBV6-2 or TRBV6-3 to TRBJ1-5, with a weak D call TRBD1 (5 bases). V shed 2 bases and J shed 6 bases, with 14 bases lying between them. Germline V gives CDR1 MNHEY, CDR2 SVGEGT. The CDR3 runs to 15 residues.

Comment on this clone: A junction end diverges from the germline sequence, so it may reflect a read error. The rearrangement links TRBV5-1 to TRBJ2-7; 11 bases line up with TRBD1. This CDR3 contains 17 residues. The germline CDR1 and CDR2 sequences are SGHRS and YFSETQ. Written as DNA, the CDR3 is TGCGCCAGCACCTTGGGACAGGGGGAAGGTAGGACCTACGAGCAGTACTTC. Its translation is CASTLGQGEGRTYEQYF.

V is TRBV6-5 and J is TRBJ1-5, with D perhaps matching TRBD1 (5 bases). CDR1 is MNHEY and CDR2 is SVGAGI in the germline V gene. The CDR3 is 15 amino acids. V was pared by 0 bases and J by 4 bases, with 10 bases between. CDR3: CASSYSGHLNQPQHF. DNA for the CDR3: TGTGCCAGCAGTTACTCAGGACACCTAAATCAGCCCCAGCATTTT.

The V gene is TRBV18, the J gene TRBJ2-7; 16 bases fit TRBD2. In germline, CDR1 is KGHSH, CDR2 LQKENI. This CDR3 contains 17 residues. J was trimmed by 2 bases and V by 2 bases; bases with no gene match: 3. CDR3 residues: CASSPLGLAGGPYEQYF. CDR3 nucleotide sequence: TGTGCCAGCTCACCATTGGGACTAGCGGGAGGGCCCTACGAGCAGTACTTC.